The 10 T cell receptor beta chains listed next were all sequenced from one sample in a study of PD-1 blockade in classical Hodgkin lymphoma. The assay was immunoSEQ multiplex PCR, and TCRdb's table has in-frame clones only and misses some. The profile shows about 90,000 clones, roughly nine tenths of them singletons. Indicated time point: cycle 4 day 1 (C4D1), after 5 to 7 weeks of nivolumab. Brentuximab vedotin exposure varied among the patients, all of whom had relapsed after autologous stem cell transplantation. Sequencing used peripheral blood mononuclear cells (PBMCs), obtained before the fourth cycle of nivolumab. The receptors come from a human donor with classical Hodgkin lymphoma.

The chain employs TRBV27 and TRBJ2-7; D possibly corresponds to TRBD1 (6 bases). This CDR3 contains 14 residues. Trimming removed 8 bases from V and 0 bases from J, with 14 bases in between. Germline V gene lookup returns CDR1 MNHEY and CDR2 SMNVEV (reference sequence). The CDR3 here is CASGQGRHSYEQYF. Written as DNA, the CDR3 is TGTGCCAGCGGGCAGGGGCGGCACTCCTACGAGCAGTACTTC.

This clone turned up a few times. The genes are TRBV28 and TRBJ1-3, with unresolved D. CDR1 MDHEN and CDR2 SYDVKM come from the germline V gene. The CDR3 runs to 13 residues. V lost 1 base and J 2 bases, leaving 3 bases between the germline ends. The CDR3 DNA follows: TGTGCCAGCAGTTTATTCGCTGGAAACACCATATATTTT. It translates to CASSLFAGNTIYF.

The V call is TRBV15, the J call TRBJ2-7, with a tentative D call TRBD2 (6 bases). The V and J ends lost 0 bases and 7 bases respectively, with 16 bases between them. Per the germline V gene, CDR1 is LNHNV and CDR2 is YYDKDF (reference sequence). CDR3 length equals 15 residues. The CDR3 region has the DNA TGTGCCACCAGCAGAGAGAGGGGAGGAGGCCGGGAGCAGTACTTC. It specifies CATSRERGGGREQYF.

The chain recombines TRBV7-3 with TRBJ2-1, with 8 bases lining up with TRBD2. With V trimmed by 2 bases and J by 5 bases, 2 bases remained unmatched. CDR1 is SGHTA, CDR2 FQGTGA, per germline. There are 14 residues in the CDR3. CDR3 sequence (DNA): TGTGCCAGCAGCTTACGGGGGGGAGACAATGAGCAGTTCTTC. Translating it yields CASSLRGGDNEQFF.

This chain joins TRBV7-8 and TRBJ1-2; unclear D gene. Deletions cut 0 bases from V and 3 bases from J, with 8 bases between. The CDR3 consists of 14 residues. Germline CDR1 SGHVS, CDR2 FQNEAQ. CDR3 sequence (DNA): TGTGCCAGCAGCTTAGCTCATGCCGACTATGGCTACACCTTC. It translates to CASSLAHADYGYTF.

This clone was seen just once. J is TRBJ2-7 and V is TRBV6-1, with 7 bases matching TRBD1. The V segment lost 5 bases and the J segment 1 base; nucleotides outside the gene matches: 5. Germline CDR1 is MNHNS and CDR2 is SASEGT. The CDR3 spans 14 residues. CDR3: CASSPPGQSYEQYF. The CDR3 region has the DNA TGTGCCAGCAGTCCCCCGGGACAGTCCTACGAGCAGTACTTC.

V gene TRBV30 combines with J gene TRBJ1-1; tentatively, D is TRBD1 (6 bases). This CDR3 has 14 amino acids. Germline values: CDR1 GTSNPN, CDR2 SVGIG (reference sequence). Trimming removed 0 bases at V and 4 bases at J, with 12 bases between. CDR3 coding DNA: TGTGCCTGGAGTGTACTGAGGGGGAGCACTGAAGCTTTCTTT. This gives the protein CAWSVLRGSTEAFF. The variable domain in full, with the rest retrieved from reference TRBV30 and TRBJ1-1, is SQTIHQWPATLVQPVGSPLSLECTVEGTSNPNLYWYRQAAGRGLQLLFYSVGIGQISSEVPQNLSASRPQDRQFILSSKKLLLSDSGFYLCAWSVLRGSTEAFFGQGTRLTVV.

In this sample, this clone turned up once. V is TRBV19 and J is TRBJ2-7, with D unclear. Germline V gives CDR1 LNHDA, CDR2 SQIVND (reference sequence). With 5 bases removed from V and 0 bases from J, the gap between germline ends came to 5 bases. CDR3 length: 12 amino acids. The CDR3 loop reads CASSGNSYEQYF. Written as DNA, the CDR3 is TGTGCCAGTAGTGGAAACTCCTACGAGCAGTACTTC.

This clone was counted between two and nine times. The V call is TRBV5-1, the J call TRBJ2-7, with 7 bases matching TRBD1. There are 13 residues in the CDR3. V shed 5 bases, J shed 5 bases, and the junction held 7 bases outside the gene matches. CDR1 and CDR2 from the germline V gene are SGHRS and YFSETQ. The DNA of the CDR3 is TGCGCCAGCAGGCCTACAGGGGACCACGAGCAGTACTTC. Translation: CASRPTGDHEQYF. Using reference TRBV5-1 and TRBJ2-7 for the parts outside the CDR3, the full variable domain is KAGVTQTPRYLIKTRGQQVTLSCSPISGHRSVSWYQQTPGQGLQFLFEYFSETQRNKGNFPGRFSGRQFSNSRSEMNVSTLELGDSALYLCASRPTGDHEQYFGPGTRLTVT.

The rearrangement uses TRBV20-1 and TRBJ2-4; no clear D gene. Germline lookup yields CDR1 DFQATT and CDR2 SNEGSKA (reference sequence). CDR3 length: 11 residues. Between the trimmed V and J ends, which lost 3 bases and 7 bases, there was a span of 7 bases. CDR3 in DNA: TGCAGTGCTAGTTGGGGTAACATTCAGTACTTC. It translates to CSASWGNIQYF.